This TCR beta chain is from a study of PD-1 blockade in classical Hodgkin lymphoma. Remarks on this clone: Its specificity is unknown.

Method: immunoSEQ multiplex PCR; TCRdb's copy keeps in-frame clones and lacks some. This table has roughly 15,000 clones, 65% appearing once. Brentuximab vedotin exposure varied among the patients, all of whom had relapsed after autologous stem cell transplantation. Findings and limits, study-wide: For complete responders, baseline diversity was comparable to that of newly diagnosed patients. Healthy donors reportedly exceeded newly diagnosed patients in baseline TCR diversity.

The clonotype was recovered from a human donor with classical Hodgkin lymphoma. The input for sequencing was peripheral blood mononuclear cells (PBMCs), taken before the second cycle of nivolumab.

CDR3 sequence: CASSLQGGDNEQFF. CDR3 nucleotides: TGTGCCAGCAGTTTACAAGGGGGCGACAATGAGCAGTTCTTC. The chain carries TRBV28 and TRBJ2-1; 7 positions agree with TRBD1. The length of the CDR3 is 14 residues. V lost 2 bases, J lost 5 bases, and 3 bases stayed unmatched. CDR1 MDHEN and CDR2 SYDVKM come from the germline V gene.